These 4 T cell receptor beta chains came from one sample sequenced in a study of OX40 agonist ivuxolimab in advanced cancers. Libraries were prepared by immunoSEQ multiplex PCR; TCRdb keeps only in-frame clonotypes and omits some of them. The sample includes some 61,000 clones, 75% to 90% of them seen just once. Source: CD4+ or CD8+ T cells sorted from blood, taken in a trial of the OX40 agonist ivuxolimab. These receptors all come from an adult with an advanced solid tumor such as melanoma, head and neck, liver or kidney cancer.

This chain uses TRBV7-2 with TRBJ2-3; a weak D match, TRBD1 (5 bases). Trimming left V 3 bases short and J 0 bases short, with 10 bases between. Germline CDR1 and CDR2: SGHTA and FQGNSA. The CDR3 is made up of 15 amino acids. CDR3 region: CASSFGHSSTDTQYF. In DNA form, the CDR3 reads TGTGCCAGCAGCTTCGGACATAGTAGCACAGATACGCAGTATTTT.

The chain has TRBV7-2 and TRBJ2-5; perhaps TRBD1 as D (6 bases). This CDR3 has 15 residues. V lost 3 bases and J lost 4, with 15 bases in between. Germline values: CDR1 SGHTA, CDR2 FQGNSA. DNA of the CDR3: TGTGCCAGCAGCTTGCCAGGGAAAGGGGGAGAGACCCAGTACTTC. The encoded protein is CASSLPGKGGETQYF.

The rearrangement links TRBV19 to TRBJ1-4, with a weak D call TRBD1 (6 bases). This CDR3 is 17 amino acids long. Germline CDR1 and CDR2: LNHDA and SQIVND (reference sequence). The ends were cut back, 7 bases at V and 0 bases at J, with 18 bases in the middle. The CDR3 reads CASTTSDRFATNEKLFF. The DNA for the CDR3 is TGTGCCAGTACCACATCGGACAGATTTGCAACTAATGAAAAACTGTTTTTT.

CDR3 nucleotide sequence: TGTGCCAGCAGTTCATCGGACAGGACCTACGAGCAGTACTTC. It is translated as CASSSSDRTYEQYF. The chain recombines TRBV28 with TRBJ2-7; TRBD1 agrees at 7 bases. The germline CDR1 and CDR2 sequences are MDHEN and SYDVKM. V lost 4 bases to trimming and J lost 2 bases; unmatched junction nucleotides: 5. The CDR3 consists of 14 residues.